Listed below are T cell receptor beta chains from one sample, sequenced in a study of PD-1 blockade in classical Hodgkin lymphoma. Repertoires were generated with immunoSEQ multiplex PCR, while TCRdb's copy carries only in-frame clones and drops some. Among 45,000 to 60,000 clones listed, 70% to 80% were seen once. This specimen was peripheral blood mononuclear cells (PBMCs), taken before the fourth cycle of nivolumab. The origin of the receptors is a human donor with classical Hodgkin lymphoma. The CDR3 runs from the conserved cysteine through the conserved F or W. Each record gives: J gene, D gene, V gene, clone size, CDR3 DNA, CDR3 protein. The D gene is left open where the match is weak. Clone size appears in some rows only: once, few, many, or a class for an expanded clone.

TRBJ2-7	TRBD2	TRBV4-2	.	TGTGCCAGCAGCCCGGGACTAGCGGGGGATTACGAGCAGTACTTC	CASSPGLAGDYEQYF
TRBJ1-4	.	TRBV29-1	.	TGCAGCGGCGGGACCGGGGGAGAAAAACTGTTTTTT	CSGGTGGEKLFF
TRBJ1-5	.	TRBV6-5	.	TGTGCCAGCACCTACGGTCGGGGACAGCCCCAGCATTTT	CASTYGRGQPQHF
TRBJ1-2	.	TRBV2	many	TGTGCCAGCATGTCGACAGCGGAGGGCTACACCTTC	CASMSTAEGYTF
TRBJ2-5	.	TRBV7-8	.	TGTGCCAGCAGCTTGGACAGACAAGAGACCCAGTACTTC	CASSLDRQETQYF
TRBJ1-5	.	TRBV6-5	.	TGTGCCAGCAGGGTAGGTTGGAATCAGCCCCAGCATTTT	CASRVGWNQPQHF
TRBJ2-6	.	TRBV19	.	TGTGCCAGTAGTATCAGTCGGTTCTCTGGGGCCAACGTCCTGACTTTC	CASSISRFSGANVLTF
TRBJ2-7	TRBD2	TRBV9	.	TGTGCCAGCAGCGTATCGGCGGGGGTCGCCTACGAGCAGTACTTC	CASSVSAGVAYEQYF
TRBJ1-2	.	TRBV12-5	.	TGTGCTAGTGGCGCTCAGGGGCATGGCTACACCTTC	CASGAQGHGYTF
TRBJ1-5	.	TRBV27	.	TGTGCCAGCAGTTCACTAACCGGCAATCAGCCCCAGCATTTT	CASSSLTGNQPQHF
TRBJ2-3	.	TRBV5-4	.	TGTGCCAGCAGCCTTGGTGGCGACAGAGATACGCAGTATTTT	CASSLGGDRDTQYF
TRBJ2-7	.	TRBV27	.	TGTGCCAGCAGTGCAGCCCCCTACGAGCAGTACTTC	CASSAAPYEQYF
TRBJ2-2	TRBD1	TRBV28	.	TGTGCCAGCAGGACAGGGGGCGGGGGTCGCACCGGGGAGCTGTTTTTT	CASRTGGGGRTGELFF
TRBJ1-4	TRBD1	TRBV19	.	TGTGCCAGTAGTAGAACCGGGACAGGACTCGCAACTAATGAAAAACTGTTTTTT	CASSRTGTGLATNEKLFF
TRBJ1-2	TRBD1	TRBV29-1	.	TGCAGCGTTGACCAGGGGGCGGTCTATGGCTACACCTTC	CSVDQGAVYGYTF
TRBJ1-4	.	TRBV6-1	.	TGTGCCAGCAGCGAAGCGTGGGCTAATGAAAAACTGTTTTTT	CASSEAWANEKLFF
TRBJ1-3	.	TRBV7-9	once	TGTGCCAGCAGCTTAGGGCGGAACTCTGGAAACACCATATATTTT	CASSLGRNSGNTIYF
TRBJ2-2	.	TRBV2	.	TGTGCCAGCAGTGAGGGCCAGAAGCACACCGGGGAGCTGTTTTTT	CASSEGQKHTGELFF
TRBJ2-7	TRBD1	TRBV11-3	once	TGTGCCAGCAGCTTACTCGGACAGGGTACTTCCTACGAGCAGTACTTC	CASSLLGQGTSYEQYF
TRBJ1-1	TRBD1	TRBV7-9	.	TGTGCCAGCAGCGGCAGACAGGGCACTGAAGCTTTCTTT	CASSGRQGTEAFF
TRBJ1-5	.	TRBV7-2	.	TGTGCCAGCAGCTTTCGACAGGCCATCCAGCCCCAGCATTTT	CASSFRQAIQPQHF
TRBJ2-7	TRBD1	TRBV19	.	TGTGCCAGTGCTGACAGGGGCATCTCCTACGAGCAGTACTTC	CASADRGISYEQYF
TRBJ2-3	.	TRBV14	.	TGTGCCAGCAGCCCCCCAGGGAGTGTCAGAGCAGATACGCAGTATTTT	CASSPPGSVRADTQYF
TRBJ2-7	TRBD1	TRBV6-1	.	TGTGCCAGCAGCTTGGACAGGGGGTACGGCGAGCAGTACTTC	CASSLDRGYGEQYF
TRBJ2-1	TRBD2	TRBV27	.	TGTGCCAGCAGTTCCCGACTAGCGGGAGGTTCCAATGAGCAGTTCTTC	CASSSRLAGGSNEQFF
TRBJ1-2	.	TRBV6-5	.	TGTGCCAGCAGTTACCGGGGGGGCCATGGCTACACCTTC	CASSYRGGHGYTF
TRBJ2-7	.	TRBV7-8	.	TGTGCCAGCAGCAGAGATCTAGCCGCGAGCTCCTACGAGCAGTACTTC	CASSRDLAASSYEQYF
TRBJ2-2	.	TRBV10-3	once	TGTGCCATCAGTGACGACGGCACCGGGGAGCTGTTTTTT	CAISDDGTGELFF
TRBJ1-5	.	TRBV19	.	TGTGCCAGTAGGCGCAGGGAAGGCAATCAGCCCCAGCATTTT	CASRRREGNQPQHF
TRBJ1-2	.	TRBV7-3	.	TGTGCCAGCAGCAGAGACGGGGGAGGGAGCTATGGCTACACCTTC	CASSRDGGGSYGYTF
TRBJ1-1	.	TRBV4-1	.	TGCGCCAGCAGCCAAGGAGTGAACACTGAAGCTTTCTTT	CASSQGVNTEAFF
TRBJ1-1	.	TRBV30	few	TGTGCCTGGAAATGGGGGGGCACTGAAGCTTTCTTT	CAWKWGGTEAFF
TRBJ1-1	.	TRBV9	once	TGTGCCAGCAAGAGAGACACTGAAGCTTTCTTT	CASKRDTEAFF
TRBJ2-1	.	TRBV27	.	TGTGCCAGCAGTTTAGTATTTTCGCCCTACAATGAGCAGTTCTTC	CASSLVFSPYNEQFF
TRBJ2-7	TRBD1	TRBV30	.	TGTGCCTGGAGTCCGAGGGGGCGGGACGAGCAGTACTTC	CAWSPRGRDEQYF
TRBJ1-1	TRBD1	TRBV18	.	TGTGCCAGCTCACCCGCTGGACAGGTCCCCCCTGAAGCTTTCTTT	CASSPAGQVPPEAFF
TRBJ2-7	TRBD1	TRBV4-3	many	TGCGCCAGCAGCCAAGGCCAGGACAGGGGTATCGACGAGCAGTACTTC	CASSQGQDRGIDEQYF
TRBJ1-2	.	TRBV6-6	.	TGTGCCAGCGGGAAAAACTATGGCTACACCTTC	CASGKNYGYTF
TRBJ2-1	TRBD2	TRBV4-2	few	TGTGCCAGCAGCCAAGTAGCTAGCGGGAGCACTGAGCAGTTCTTC	CASSQVASGSTEQFF
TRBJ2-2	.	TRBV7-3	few	TGTGCCAGCAGCCTTGGGCGGCGGGGGAACACCGGGGAGCTGTTTTTT	CASSLGRRGNTGELFF
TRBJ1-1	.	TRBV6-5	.	TGTGCCAGCAGGTTGACTTCAAGCCCGGCGGCTTTCTTT	CASRLTSSPAAFF
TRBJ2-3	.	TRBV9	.	TGTGCCAGCAGCGTGAACCCCCCCCCGGATACGCAGTATTTT	CASSVNPPPDTQYF
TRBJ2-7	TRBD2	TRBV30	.	TGTGCCTGGAGTGGGGGTTTTCCGGGCGGGAGCTCCTACGAGCAGTACTTC	CAWSGGFPGGSSYEQYF
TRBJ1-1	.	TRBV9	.	TGTGCCAGCAGCGGTAGTGAAGACAGGCTGAACACTGAAGCTTTCTTT	CASSGSEDRLNTEAFF
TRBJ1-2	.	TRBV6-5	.	TGTGCCAGCAGTTACATGCCAGGGCTCAACTATGGCTACACCTTC	CASSYMPGLNYGYTF
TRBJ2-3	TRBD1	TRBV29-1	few	TGCAGCGCCTCCGGGACAGGGTCAGATACGCAGTATTTT	CSASGTGSDTQYF
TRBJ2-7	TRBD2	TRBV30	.	TGTGCCTGGAGTCTAGCGGGAGGATCCTACGAGCAGTACTTC	CAWSLAGGSYEQYF
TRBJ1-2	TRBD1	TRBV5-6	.	TGTGCCAGCAGCGGCCGACAGGGCGGCGACTATGGCTACACCTTC	CASSGRQGGDYGYTF